This TCR beta chain was found in a study of T-cell reconstitution after alpha-beta-depleted transplantation in children. This sample's TCRbeta library carried unique molecular identifier barcodes. TCRdb analysed the PCR reads with MiXCR anew, one entry per CDR3 protein. Of 500,000 or so distinct CDR3 sequences in the sample, 9.5% to 12% were seen once. Study-wide points: Two months or so post-transplant, alpha-beta T cells reportedly derived from several hundred expanded graft clones. For some patients, TCRbeta diversity was high at day 60 because of recipient T cells and thymic progenitors that survived. One year after transplant, T-cell counts and diversity came mostly from newly produced T cells.

Concerning this clonotype itself: What it recognizes is unknown.

The CDR3 runs to 13 residues. In germline, CDR1 is DFQATT, CDR2 SNEGSKA (reference sequence). With 6 bases removed from V and 7 bases from J, the gap between germline ends came to 18 bases. The V gene is TRBV20-1, the J gene TRBJ1-2; D possibly corresponds to TRBD1 (6 bases). The receptor comes from a female patient between 2 and 15 years old who had a stem cell transplant for aplastic anemia, so the T cells may come from the graft donor. The starting material was PBMCs, mostly from graft donor cells, obtained 180 days after TCRalphabeta/CD19-depleted stem cell transplant. The CDR3 protein is CSAHRRGDFGYTF. DNA of the CDR3: TGCAGTGCCCATCGAAGGGGGGACTTTGGCTACACCTTC.